This TCR beta chain stems from a study of blood T cells in healthy people across ages. This clonotype was detected only a few times. V trimming: 4 bases; J trimming: 3 bases; junction bases outside the gene matches: 10. Germline lookup yields CDR1 SGHTA and CDR2 FQGNSA. The CDR3 totals 16 residues. Together with a sample-barcoded 5' primer, a J-beta primer mix was included in a second PCR lasting about 7 to 12 cycles. TCRdb called the 5' RACE reads again in MiXCR, with one record for every CDR3 protein. In the table there are some 800,000 distinct CDR3 sequences, approximately 25% of which are singletons. In addition, the sample was reused for a study of T cells of mothers and their children.

The chain joins TRBV7-2 to TRBJ2-5; 8 nucleotides line up with TRBD2. Source material: blood. This receptor was obtained from a boy younger than 18 in good health. CDR3 sequence (DNA): TGTGCCAGCAGCTCGGGGCCGGGACTAGGGGAAGAGACCCAGTACTTC. Translated: CASSSGPGLGEETQYF.